Here is one T cell receptor beta chain with its context. The sample belongs to a study of T cell clones after liver transplantation. At the level of the study: Immunosuppression withdrawal was tried within 2 years after liver transplantation in this trial. Post-transplant blood was tracked for graft-donor-reactive T cell clones identified in a pre-transplant mixed lymphocyte reaction. Blood was drawn pre-transplant, before withdrawal, and after full or failed withdrawal.

Profiling relied on immunoSEQ multiplex PCR, and the TCRdb table lists in-frame clones only, not all of them. The profile shows 77,000 or so clones, 75% to 85% of them singletons. Trimming left V 3 bases short and J 3 bases short, with 11 bases between. CDR1 is MDHEN and CDR2 is SYDVKM in the germline V gene. The CDR3 totals 14 residues. The TCR sequence derives from a human patient who received a liver transplant. Some T cells may be graft donor cells. The sequencing used CD4+ T cells from blood, collected 12 months after liver transplant. This chain joins TRBV28 and TRBJ1-2; D not resolved. CDR3 loop: CASSFPTEDYGYTF. The CDR3 nucleotides are TGTGCCAGCAGTTTTCCGACGGAGGACTATGGCTACACCTTC.